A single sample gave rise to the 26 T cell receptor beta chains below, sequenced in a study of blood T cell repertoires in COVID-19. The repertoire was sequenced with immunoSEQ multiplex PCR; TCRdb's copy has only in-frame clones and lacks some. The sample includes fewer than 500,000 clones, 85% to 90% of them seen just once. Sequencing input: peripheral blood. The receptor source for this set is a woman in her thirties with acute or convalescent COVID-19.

The CDR3 sequence: CASSQTSGGQNNEQFF. The CDR3 region has the DNA TGTGCCAGCAGTCAAACTAGCGGGGGCCAGAACAATGAGCAGTTCTTC. This rearrangement joins TRBV7-9 to TRBJ2-1; 11 positions agree with TRBD2. CDR1 and CDR2 from the germline V gene are SEHNR and FQNEAQ (reference sequence). V dropped 6 bases and J dropped 5; count of bases not matched to a gene: 9. The CDR3 runs to 16 residues.

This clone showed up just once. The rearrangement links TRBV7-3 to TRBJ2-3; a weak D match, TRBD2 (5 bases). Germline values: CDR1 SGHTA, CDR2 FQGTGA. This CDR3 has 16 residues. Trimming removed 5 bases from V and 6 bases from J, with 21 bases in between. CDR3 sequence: CASSPGLGSIADTQYF. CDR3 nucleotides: TGTGCCAGCAGCCCCGGCCTGGGGTCTATAGCGGATACGCAGTATTTT.

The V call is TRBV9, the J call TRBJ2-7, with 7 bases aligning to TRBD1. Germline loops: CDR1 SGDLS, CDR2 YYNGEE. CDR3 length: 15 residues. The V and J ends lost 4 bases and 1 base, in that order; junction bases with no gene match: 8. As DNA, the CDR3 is TGTGCCAGCAGCCCCACACAGGGGATTTCCTACGAGCAGTACTTC. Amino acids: CASSPTQGISYEQYF. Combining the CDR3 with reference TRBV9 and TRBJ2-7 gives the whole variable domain DSGVTQTPKHLITATGQRVTLRCSPRSGDLSVYWYQQSLDQGLQFLIQYYNGEERAKGNILERFSAQQFPDLHSELNLSSLELGDSALYFCASSPTQGISYEQYFGPGTRLTVT.

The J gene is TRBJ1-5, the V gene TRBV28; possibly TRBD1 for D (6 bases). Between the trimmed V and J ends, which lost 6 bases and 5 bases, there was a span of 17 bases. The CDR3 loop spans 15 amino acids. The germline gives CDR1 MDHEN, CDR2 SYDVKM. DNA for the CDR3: TGTGCCAGCAGCCGCAGGGGAGAGTTTGATCAGCCCCAGCATTTT. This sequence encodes CASSRRGEFDQPQHF.

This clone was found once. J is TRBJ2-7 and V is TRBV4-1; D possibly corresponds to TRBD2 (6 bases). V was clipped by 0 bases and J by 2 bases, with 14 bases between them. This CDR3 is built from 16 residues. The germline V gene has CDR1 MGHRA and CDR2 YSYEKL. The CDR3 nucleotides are TGCGCCAGCAGCCAAGACGGGTTGGGAGGCCCCTACGAGCAGTACTTC. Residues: CASSQDGLGGPYEQYF.

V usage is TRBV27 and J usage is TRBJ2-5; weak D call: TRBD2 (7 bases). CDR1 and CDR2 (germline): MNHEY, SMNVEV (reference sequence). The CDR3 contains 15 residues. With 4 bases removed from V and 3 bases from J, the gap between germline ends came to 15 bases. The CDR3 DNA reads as TGTGCCAGCAGTTCATTAGGGGGGGCAGAAGAGACCCAGTACTTC. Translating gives CASSSLGGAEETQYF.

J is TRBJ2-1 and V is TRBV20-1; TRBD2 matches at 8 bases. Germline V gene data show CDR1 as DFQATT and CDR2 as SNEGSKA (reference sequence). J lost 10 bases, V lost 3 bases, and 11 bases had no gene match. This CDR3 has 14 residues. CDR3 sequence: CSASETSGIGEQFF. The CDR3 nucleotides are TGCAGTGCTAGTGAAACTAGCGGTATTGGGGAGCAGTTCTTC.

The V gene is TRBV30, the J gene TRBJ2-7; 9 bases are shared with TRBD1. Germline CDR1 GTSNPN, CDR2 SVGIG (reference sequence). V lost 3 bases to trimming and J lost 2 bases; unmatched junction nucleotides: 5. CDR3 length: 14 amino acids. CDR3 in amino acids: CAWSFGQGPYEQYF. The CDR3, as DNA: TGTGCCTGGAGCTTTGGACAGGGGCCCTACGAGCAGTACTTC.

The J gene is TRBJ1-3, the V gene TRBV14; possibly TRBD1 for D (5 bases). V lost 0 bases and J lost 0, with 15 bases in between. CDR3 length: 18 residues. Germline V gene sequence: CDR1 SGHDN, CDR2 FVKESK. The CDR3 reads CASSQDGGMALSGNTIYF. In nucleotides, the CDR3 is TGTGCCAGCAGCCAAGATGGGGGGATGGCCCTCTCTGGAAACACCATATATTTT.

CDR3 amino acids: CASSRTGVHEQYF. For the CDR3, the DNA is TGTGCCAGCAGTAGGACAGGGGTCCACGAGCAGTACTTC. The genes are TRBV12-3 or TRBV12-4 and TRBJ2-7, with 9 bases identical to TRBD1. There are 13 residues in the CDR3. V trimming: 5 bases; J trimming: 5 bases; junction bases outside the gene matches: 4.

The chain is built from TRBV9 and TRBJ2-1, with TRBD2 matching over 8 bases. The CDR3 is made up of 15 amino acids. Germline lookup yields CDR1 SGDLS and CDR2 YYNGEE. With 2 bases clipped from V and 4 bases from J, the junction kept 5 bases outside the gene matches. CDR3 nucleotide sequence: TGTGCCAGCAGCGTCGGGGGGGCGACATACAATGAGCAGTTCTTC. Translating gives CASSVGGATYNEQFF. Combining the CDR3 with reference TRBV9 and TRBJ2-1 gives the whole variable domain DSGVTQTPKHLITATGQRVTLRCSPRSGDLSVYWYQQSLDQGLQFLIQYYNGEERAKGNILERFSAQQFPDLHSELNLSSLELGDSALYFCASSVGGATYNEQFFGPGTRLTVL.

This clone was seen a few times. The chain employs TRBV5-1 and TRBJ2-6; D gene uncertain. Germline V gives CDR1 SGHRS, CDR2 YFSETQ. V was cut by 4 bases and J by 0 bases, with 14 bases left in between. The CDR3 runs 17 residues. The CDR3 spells CASSRSGLVSGANVLTF. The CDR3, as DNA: TGCGCCAGCAGCCGGTCTGGGCTGGTCTCTGGGGCCAACGTCCTGACTTTC.

The CDR3 region is CASRGGQGHQPQHF. CDR3 DNA: TGTGCCAGCAGGGGCGGACAGGGACATCAGCCCCAGCATTTT. This chain connects TRBV2 to TRBJ1-5; 8 bases are a match to TRBD1. Germline V CDR1 and CDR2: SNHLY, FYNNEI. This CDR3 is built from 14 residues. Trimming at V came to 6 bases and at J to 5 bases, leaving 6 bases not matched to a gene.

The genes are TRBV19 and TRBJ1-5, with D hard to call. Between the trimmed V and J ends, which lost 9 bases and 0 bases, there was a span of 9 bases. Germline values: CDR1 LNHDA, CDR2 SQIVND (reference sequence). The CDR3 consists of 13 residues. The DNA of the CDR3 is TGTGCCAGCCAGGCCATTAGCAATCAGCCCCAGCATTTT. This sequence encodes CASQAISNQPQHF.

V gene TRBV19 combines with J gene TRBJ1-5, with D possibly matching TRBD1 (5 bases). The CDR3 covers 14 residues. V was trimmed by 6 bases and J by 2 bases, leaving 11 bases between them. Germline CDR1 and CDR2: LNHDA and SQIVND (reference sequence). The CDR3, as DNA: TGTGCCAGTAGGGCCCGGGGGGGCAATCAGCCCCAGCATTTT. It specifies CASRARGGNQPQHF.

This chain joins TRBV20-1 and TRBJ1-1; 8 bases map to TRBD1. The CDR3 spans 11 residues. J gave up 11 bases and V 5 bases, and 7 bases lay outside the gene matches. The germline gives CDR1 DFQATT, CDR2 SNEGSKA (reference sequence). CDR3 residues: CSADGQGGAFF. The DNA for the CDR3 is TGCAGTGCTGATGGACAGGGCGGCGCTTTCTTT.

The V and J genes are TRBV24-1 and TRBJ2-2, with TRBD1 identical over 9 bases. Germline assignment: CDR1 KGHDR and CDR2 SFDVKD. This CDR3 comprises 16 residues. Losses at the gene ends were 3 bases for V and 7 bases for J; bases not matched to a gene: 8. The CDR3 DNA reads TGTGCCACCAGTGATATCGGACAGGGGTTTGGCGGGGAGCTGTTTTTT. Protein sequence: CATSDIGQGFGGELFF.

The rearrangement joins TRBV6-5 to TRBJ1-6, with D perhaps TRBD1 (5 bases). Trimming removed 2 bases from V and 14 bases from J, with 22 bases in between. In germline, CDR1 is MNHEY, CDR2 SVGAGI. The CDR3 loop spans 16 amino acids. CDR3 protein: CASSYNTPGIGGTLHF. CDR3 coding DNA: TGTGCCAGCAGTTACAACACGCCAGGGATCGGTGGAACCCTCCACTTT.

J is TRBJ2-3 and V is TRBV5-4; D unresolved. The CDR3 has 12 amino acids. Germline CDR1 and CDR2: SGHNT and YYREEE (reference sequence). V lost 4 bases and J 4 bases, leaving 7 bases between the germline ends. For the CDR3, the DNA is TGTGCCAGCAGCCGTGTCCCAGATACGCAGTATTTT. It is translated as CASSRVPDTQYF. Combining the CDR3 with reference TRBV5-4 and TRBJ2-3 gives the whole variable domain ETGVTQSPTHLIKTRGQQVTLRCSSQSGHNTVSWYQQALGQGPQFIFQYYREEENGRGNFPPRFSGLQFPNYSSELNVNALELDDSALYLCASSRVPDTQYFGPGTRLTVL.

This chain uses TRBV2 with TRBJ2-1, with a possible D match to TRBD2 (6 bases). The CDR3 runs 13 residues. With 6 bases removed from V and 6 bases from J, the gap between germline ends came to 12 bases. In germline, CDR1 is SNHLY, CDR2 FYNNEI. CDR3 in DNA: TGTGCCAGCAGGAGGGACGGGAGCAATGAGCAGTTCTTC. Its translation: CASRRDGSNEQFF.

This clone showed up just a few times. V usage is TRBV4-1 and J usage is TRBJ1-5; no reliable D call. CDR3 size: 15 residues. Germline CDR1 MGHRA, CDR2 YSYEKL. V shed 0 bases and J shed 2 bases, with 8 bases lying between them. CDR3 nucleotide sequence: TGCGCCAGCAGCCAAGAAGTACAAGGCAATCAGCCCCAGCATTTT. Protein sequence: CASSQEVQGNQPQHF.

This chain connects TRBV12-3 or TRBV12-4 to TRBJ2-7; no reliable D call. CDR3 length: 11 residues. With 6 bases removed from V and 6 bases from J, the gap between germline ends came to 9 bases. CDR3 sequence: CASSYRSEQYF. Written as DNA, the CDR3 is TGTGCCAGCAGCTATAGGAGCGAGCAGTACTTC.

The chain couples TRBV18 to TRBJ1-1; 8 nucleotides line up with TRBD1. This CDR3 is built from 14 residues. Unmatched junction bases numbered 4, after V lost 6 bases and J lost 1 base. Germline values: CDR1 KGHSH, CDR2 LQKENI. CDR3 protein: CASSRTGPNTEAFF. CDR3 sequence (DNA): TGTGCCAGCTCGCGGACAGGGCCGAACACTGAAGCTTTCTTT.

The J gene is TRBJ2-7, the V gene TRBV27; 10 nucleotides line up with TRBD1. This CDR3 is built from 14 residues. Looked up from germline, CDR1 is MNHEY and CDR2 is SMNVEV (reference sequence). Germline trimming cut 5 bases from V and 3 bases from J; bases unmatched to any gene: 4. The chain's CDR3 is CASSKRTGGYEQYF. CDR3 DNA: TGTGCCAGCAGTAAAAGGACAGGGGGCTACGAGCAGTACTTC.

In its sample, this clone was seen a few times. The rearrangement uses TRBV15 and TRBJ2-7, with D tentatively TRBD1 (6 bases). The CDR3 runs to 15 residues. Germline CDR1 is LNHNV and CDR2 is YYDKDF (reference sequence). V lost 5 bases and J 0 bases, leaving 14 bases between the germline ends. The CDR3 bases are TGTGCCACCAGCCCTGATGGACAGAGCTCCTACGAGCAGTACTTC. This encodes CATSPDGQSSYEQYF. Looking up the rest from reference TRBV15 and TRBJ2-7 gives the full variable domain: DAMVIQNPRYQVTQFGKPVTLSCSQTLNHNVMYWYQQKSSQAPKLLFHYYDKDFNNEADTPDNFQSRRPNTSFCFLDIRSPGLGDTAMYLCATSPDGQSSYEQYFGPGTRLTVT.

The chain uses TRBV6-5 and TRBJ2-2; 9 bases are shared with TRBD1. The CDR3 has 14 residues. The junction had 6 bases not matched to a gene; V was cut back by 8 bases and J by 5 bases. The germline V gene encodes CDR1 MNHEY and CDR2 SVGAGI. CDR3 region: CASGTGSTTGELFF. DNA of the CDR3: TGTGCCAGCGGGACAGGGAGTACGACCGGGGAGCTGTTTTTT.